This T cell receptor beta chain is drawn from a study of blood T cell repertoires in COVID-19. On the study more broadly: Collection of acute and convalescent COVID-19 samples took place in the United States, Italy and Spain. PBMCs, B-cell-depleted T cells, or T cells were the source of the cDNA or gDNA that made up the material.

Under the authors' procedure: How many nucleated cells were present was estimated from reference gene primer amplification. Generated by immunoSEQ multiplex PCR, the TCRdb table keeps only in-frame clones and is missing some. V, J and clone size derive from that table, while D and trimming were established from the DNA sequence. Of around 200,000 clones listed, about 86% are singletons. The CDR3 length is 16 residues. Unmatched junction bases numbered 2, after V lost 0 bases and J lost 1 base. Germline V gene lookup returns CDR1 MGHRA and CDR2 YSYEKL. Sequenced input: peripheral blood. The receptor's source is a middle-aged man with active or convalescent COVID-19. The V gene is TRBV4-1, the J gene TRBJ1-5; 8 nucleotides agree with TRBD1. The CDR3 reads CASSQDGQGSNQPQHF. The CDR3 coding sequence is TGCGCCAGCAGCCAAGATGGACAGGGAAGCAATCAGCCCCAGCATTTT.